Listed below are T cell receptor beta chains from one sample, sequenced in a study of blood T cell repertoires in COVID-19. Repertoires were generated with immunoSEQ multiplex PCR, while TCRdb's copy carries only in-frame clones and drops some. Counted here are around 53,000 clones, approximately 87% occurring once; the ten biggest clones make up around 4%. The material sequenced was peripheral blood. These receptors all stem from a middle-aged man with acute or convalescent COVID-19. CDR3s include the opening cysteine and the closing phenylalanine or tryptophan. Fields, in order: D gene, clone size, J gene, V gene, CDR3 DNA, CDR3 protein. A D gene is named only where the DNA matches it firmly. Clone size is not always given. Where it is, it says once, few, many or a class for expanded clones.

NA NA TRBJ2-5 TRBV6-5 TGTGCCAGCAGTTACAACCACGGGGACCAAGAGACCCAGTACTTC CASSYNHGDQETQYF
NA NA TRBJ2-3 TRBV7-8 TGTGCCAGCAGCACCCGACCGACAGGCCCCACAGATACGCAGTATTTT CASSTRPTGPTDTQYF
NA NA TRBJ2-1 TRBV9 TGTGCCAGCAGCGTAGGTCAGGACAGATTCTACAATGAGCAGTTCTTC CASSVGQDRFYNEQFF
TRBD2 NA TRBJ2-3 TRBV9 TGTGCCAGCAGCGTAGGGGGCGGGAGGGCCCCAGATACGCAGTATTTT CASSVGGGRAPDTQYF
TRBD2 NA TRBJ2-3 TRBV25-1 TGTGCCAGCAGTGACTCGTATAGCGGGAGGGCCGGAGATACGCAGTATTTT CASSDSYSGRAGDTQYF
TRBD1 NA TRBJ1-2 TRBV6-5 TGTGCCAGCAGTTTCTCAGACAGGGGGAAGGATGGCTACACCTTC CASSFSDRGKDGYTF
TRBD1 NA TRBJ1-1 TRBV10-2 TGCGCCAGCAGAGACGGGACAGTTCGGTTTGAAGCTTTCTTT CASRDGTVRFEAFF
NA NA TRBJ1-6 TRBV15 TGTGCCACCAGCCCGAGGGCAGGTGGATATAATTCACCCCTCCACTTT CATSPRAGGYNSPLHF
TRBD2 NA TRBJ2-3 TRBV18 TGTGCCAGCTCCCCCGCTAGCGGGAGCACAGATACGCAGTATTTT CASSPASGSTDTQYF
TRBD2 NA TRBJ2-2 TRBV19 TGTGCCAGTAGTATAAGTCGGGGGGCGAACACCGGGGAGCTGTTTTTT CASSISRGANTGELFF
TRBD2 NA TRBJ2-7 TRBV27 TGTGCCAGCCGGACTAGCGGGAGGATCGCTGCCTACGAGCAGTACTTC CASRTSGRIAAYEQYF
NA NA TRBJ1-5 TRBV7-9 TGTGCCAGCAGCTCCGGACAAGGCAATCAGCCCCAGCATTTT CASSSGQGNQPQHF
NA NA TRBJ2-5 TRBV7-3 TGTGCCAGCAGCACAAATCCGGGACAACAAGAGACCCAGTACTTC CASSTNPGQQETQYF
NA NA TRBJ1-1 TRBV11-2 TGTGCCAGCAGCAGAGGTCAAGGGACAACGAACACTGAAGCTTTCTTT CASSRGQGTTNTEAFF
NA NA TRBJ2-7 TRBV24-1 TGTGCCACCAGTGACCCCTACTCCTACGAGCAGTACTTC CATSDPYSYEQYF
TRBD1 NA TRBJ2-3 TRBV12-5 TGTGCTAGTGGTTTTTGGGGACAGGGACGGTGGCCTAGCACAGATACGCAGTATTTT CASGFWGQGRWPSTDTQYF
NA NA TRBJ2-3 TRBV28 TGTGCCAGCAGTTTACCCCCAGGTATTAGCACAGATACGCAGTATTTT CASSLPPGISTDTQYF
NA NA TRBJ1-1 TRBV19 TGTGCCAGTAGGGGGAGACAGGACAACACTGAAGCTTTCTTT CASRGRQDNTEAFF
NA NA TRBJ2-1 TRBV7-3 TGTGCCAGCAGCCCAGGACAAAACAATGAGCAGTTCTTC CASSPGQNNEQFF
NA NA TRBJ2-3 TRBV7-9 TGTGCCAGCCGAACAAACAGGGAAATCACAGATACGCAGTATTTT CASRTNREITDTQYF
TRBD1 NA TRBJ2-7 TRBV2 TGTGCCAGCAGCCAACAGGGGGGACCCTACGAGCAGTACTTC CASSQQGGPYEQYF
TRBD1 NA TRBJ1-5 TRBV6-5 TGTGCCAGCAGTCGGGACAGGGGAGTGACTCAGCCCCAGCATTTT CASSRDRGVTQPQHF
TRBD2 NA TRBJ2-7 TRBV15 TGTGCCACCAGCAGAGAGCTAAGCGGGAGGTACGAGCAGTACTTC CATSRELSGRYEQYF
NA NA TRBJ1-5 TRBV3-1/TRBV3-2 TGTGCCAGCAGCCAAGATTTGGCAGTAAATCAGCCCCAGCATTTT CASSQDLAVNQPQHF
NA NA TRBJ1-1 TRBV2 TGTGCCAGTGTCGGGGCGGGGGGACTGAACACTGAAGCTTTCTTT CASVGAGGLNTEAFF
TRBD2 NA TRBJ2-2 TRBV13 TGTGCCAGCAGCTTAGAGGGTAGCGGGAGATCGAACACCGGGGAGCTGTTTTTT CASSLEGSGRSNTGELFF
TRBD2 NA TRBJ2-1 TRBV24-1 TGTGCCACCAGTGATGGCCCGGGGACTAGTCAGTTCTTC CATSDGPGTSQFF
TRBD1 once TRBJ1-1 TRBV29-1 TGCAGCGCCGCCCAGGGGGCCTCTGAAGCTTTCTTT CSAAQGASEAFF
NA few TRBJ2-5 TRBV2 TGTGCCAGCAGTGAAGAAGGGGCAAGGACCCAGTACTTC CASSEEGARTQYF
NA NA TRBJ2-1 TRBV7-8 TGTGCCAGCAGCTTAGGACTATATTACAATGAGCAGTTCTTC CASSLGLYYNEQFF
NA NA TRBJ1-2 TRBV30 TGTGCCTGGAGTGTATCAGGGTCCGTTGGCTACACCTTC CAWSVSGSVGYTF
TRBD2 NA TRBJ2-7 TRBV27 TGTGCCAGCAGTTATTCGGGACTAGCGGGGCGGGGCGAGCAGTACTTC CASSYSGLAGRGEQYF
TRBD1 NA TRBJ1-1 TRBV5-1 TGCGCCAGCAGCCTGACAGGGGCCAACACTGAAGCTTTCTTT CASSLTGANTEAFF
NA NA TRBJ2-7 TRBV19 TGTGCCAGTAGTGTCGGAACAGTCGTTTGGGAGCAGTACTTC CASSVGTVVWEQYF
NA once TRBJ2-3 TRBV18 TGTGCCAGCTCACGAACTGCTACAGATACGCAGTATTTT CASSRTATDTQYF
TRBD1 NA TRBJ1-6 TRBV28 TGTGCCAGCAGAAGACAGGGGGATAATTCACCCCTCCACTTT CASRRQGDNSPLHF
TRBD1 NA TRBJ2-7 TRBV11-3 TGTGCCAGCAGCCCAGGGGGTAGCTCCTACGAGCAGTACTTC CASSPGGSSYEQYF
TRBD2 NA TRBJ2-1 TRBV10-3 TGTGCCATCAGTGAGTCCGGGGGGACGGCCTACAATGAGCAGTTCTTC CAISESGGTAYNEQFF
TRBD1 medium-sized TRBJ2-2 TRBV9 TGTGCCAGCAGCCGAACGGGACAGGCTGCCACCGGGGAGCTGTTTTTT CASSRTGQAATGELFF
NA NA TRBJ2-5 TRBV11-3 TGTGCCAGCAGCTTAAGCGAATACCAAGAGACCCAGTACTTC CASSLSEYQETQYF
NA NA TRBJ1-3 TRBV11-2 TGTGCCAGCAGCCACTCTCTCTCTGGAAACACCATATATTTT CASSHSLSGNTIYF